This TCR beta chain was identified in a study of OX40 agonist ivuxolimab in advanced cancers. General study findings and limits: Doses of 0.1 to 3.0 mg/kg were accompanied by clonal expansion of CD4+ and CD8+ blood T cells by week 6.

V gave up 4 bases and J gave up 0 bases, with 13 bases separating them. The CDR3 sequence is 16 residues long. In germline, CDR1 is LGHNA, CDR2 YSLEER. The repertoire was sequenced with immunoSEQ multiplex PCR; TCRdb's copy has only in-frame clones and lacks some. The table shows about 53,000 clones, with roughly 79% occurring only once. In regard to this clone: What it recognizes is unknown.

This receptor was obtained from an adult with an advanced solid tumor such as melanoma, head and neck, liver or kidney cancer. The V and J genes are TRBV4-3 and TRBJ2-4, with D unclear. The material was CD4+ or CD8+ T cells sorted from blood, obtained in a trial of the OX40 agonist ivuxolimab. The CDR3 DNA reads TGCGCCAGCAGCCCAAGCCTGACGGTAGCCAAAAACATTCAGTACTTC. Its translation is CASSPSLTVAKNIQYF.